This T cell receptor (beta chain) was captured in a study of CD8+ T cells in alopecia areata. As for the study in general: Dosing spanned 6 to 18 months on tofacitinib, then 6 months off drug.

Overall study findings and caveats: Lesional scalp, notably in alopecia totalis/universalis, had clonality above that of normal scalp.

Regarding treatment: oral pan-JAK inhibitor, 5-10 mg twice daily. Regarding this clone: Its antigen is undetermined.

The CDR3 sequence is 14 residues long. Germline V gene lookup returns CDR1 MGHRA and CDR2 YSYEKL. Trimming removed 8 bases at V and 3 bases at J, with 17 bases between. As the sequencing template, cDNA was produced by extracting RNA and reverse transcribing it. Generated by immunoSEQ multiplex PCR, the TCRdb table keeps only in-frame clones and is missing some. This table has more than 90,000 clones, roughly 63% appearing once. The receptor was derived from a human donor with alopecia areata. Specimen: CD8+ T cells sorted from blood, collected at week 4, from a patient treated with tofacitinib. The V call is TRBV4-1, the J call TRBJ2-7; D gene uncertain. Written as DNA, the CDR3 is TGCGCCAGCTCATTGGGCGCCTCAGGCTACGAGCAGTACTTC. Encoded protein: CASSLGASGYEQYF.